What follows describes a single T cell receptor beta chain. Its target antigen remains unknown. No much larger clone is present one base from it, and per-base qualities are unavailable. The source of the sample is a study of cytomegalovirus exposure and HLA in healthy donors (dated by TCRdb to the late 2010s). Study-wide context: An earlier analysis of several hundred of the donors reported approximately 260 Gb of sequence data and around 120 million unique TCR beta sequences obtained from 180 million or so T cells. About 5 DR-DQ haplotypes were handled as single units for association and clustering, since linkage in the cohort was strong. Alongside the repertoire data, information on donor age, sex, ethnicity and CMV serostatus was compiled. The genetic ancestry cluster associated with self-reported Caucasian donors included around 76% of the 300 to 400 genotyped donors. To predict cytomegalovirus infection status, the study combined high-throughput TCR immunosequencing, statistical association of individual TCRs with disease status, and machine learning. In addition to the first cohort of 650 to 800 subjects, a separate validation cohort of 120 different subjects was used. All discovery cohort repertoires had been generated using a single sequencing platform. Across approximately 420 genotyped donors of the cohort, an average of about 240,000 unique TCR beta nucleotide sequences per donor were sequenced, and 15% to 20% of those sequences were non-productive. Genome-wide SNP genotypes for about 60% of the roughly 700 donors were used in a later genetic analysis, which treated that subset as a discovery cohort. To decide whether each TCR beta V gene segment behaved as functional or pseudogenic, an earlier analysis of approximately 590 of the donors relied on high-throughput TCR beta sequencing. To study patterns of TCR occurrence, a later analysis re-analyzed previously published TCR beta repertoires from several hundred donors and added high-resolution HLA genotyping. The number of donors typed differed by locus, with 629-630 for A, B, C, DRB1 and DQB1, more than 500 for DQA1, 600 to 610 for DPA1, and 400 to 490 for DPB1. The study was designed to test whether signatures of past pathogen exposure could be identified by cataloging public T cell receptors. Around 300 gigabases of sequencing data and tens of millions of unique TCR sequences were included in an early release covering around 600 HLA-typed donors. The T cell repertoires of 670 or so subjects were profiled by immunosequencing and related to cytomegalovirus serostatus. The later analysis used no new phenotypic data to find candidate immune exposures, relying instead on TCR beta sequences and their occurrence across donors. HLA typing included class I and class II loci at four-digit resolution. Broader findings and caveats from the paper: In an earlier analysis of some 550 of the donors, most TCR beta V segments were observed in productive rearrangements about 90% or about 30% of the time, broadly matching IMGT annotations. A later genetic analysis associated a missense DCLRE1C variant with V-gene and J-gene trimming of TCR beta chains, and an independent cohort replicated the association. Correlated functional status among segregating V segments might be attributable to linkage disequilibrium, but an unknown experimental factor could not be ruled out. A later analysis found that HLA-associated TCR beta chains were more clonally expanded and had lower generation probabilities than equally common non-associated chains. The cohort was sequenced for TCR beta chains only, and without alpha or paired-chain data the features that could be detected were limited. In both the original and validation cohorts, the classifier was reported to diagnose cytomegalovirus status with high specificity and sensitivity. The authors suggested that the approach could potentially be extended to other disease states and immunological phenotypes. Because counts were too low, some 17 rarely observed V segments, including chromosome 9 orphons, were excluded from the earlier analysis of some 540 of the donors. The 87-base-pair reads could not distinguish some IMGT-functional V segments, including TRBV6-2 and TRBV6-3, so those segments were excluded. Most TCR sequences were seen in very few donors, while some public TCRs were found in many individuals. The sequencing pipeline was judged likely to have produced a cluster of highly shared sequence variants as a technical artifact. In a later analysis, the rate of TCR association differed among HLA loci, with DRB1 alleles having the most associated TCRs and HLA-C alleles having the fewest. Roughly uniform sequencing depth across donors was assumed in presence/absence analyses, although this assumption may not hold. Because HLA typing was unavailable for some donors at each locus, only the typed subset was used in association tests. Assigning TCR associations to individual alleles was difficult when HLA alleles, especially DR and DQ, strongly co-occurred. For the cohort, immune exposure information was limited to CMV serostatus. A later analysis associated about 17,000 TCR beta sequences with specific HLA alleles at a false discovery rate of 0.05. Most CMV-associated TCR beta chains appeared to be HLA-restricted in a later analysis, and the HLA associations seemed to be driven largely by CMV exposure. A later genetic analysis reported fewer N-insertions in productive TCRs among donors in an Asian-associated ancestry cluster than the roughly 690-donor mean. A further reported finding was that TCR beta sequences accurately predicted the HLA-A and HLA-B alleles for most subjects in the first cohort. A few of the identified cytomegalovirus-associated TCR beta chains were confirmed in vitro to be specific for cytomegalovirus antigens. A later analysis reported that several top co-occurrence clusters appeared linked to parvovirus B19, influenza, CMV and Epstein-Barr virus. The study listed 150 to 200 TCR beta chains as associated with cytomegalovirus.

The cohort was made up of roughly 670 healthy bone marrow donors. At the time of sampling, all cohort members were nominally healthy, though unrecorded immune exposures were likely present. The donor tested CMV seronegative and was one of the 352 seronegative cohort members. A peripheral blood sample was collected from each donor, and TCR beta sequencing was performed on peripheral blood mononuclear cells. Genomic DNA extraction from the blood cell samples was performed with the Qiagen DNeasy Blood Extraction Kit. The CDR3 runs 16 amino acids, cysteine and phenylalanine included. Solely the CDR3 DNA is kept, with 48 bases framed from the first base. CDR1 and CDR2 were assigned from the germline V gene as SGDLS and YYNGEE. After removal of 3 bases from V and 1 base from J, the junction retains 6 bases not matched to a gene. Libraries came from the immunoSEQ multiplex PCR assay. For the multiplex PCR, a mixture combining 60 forward primers for TCR Vbeta segments and 13 reverse primers for TCR Jbeta segments was used. The CDR3 region of rearranged TCR beta genes was amplified from genomic DNA with a multiplex PCR assay. The amplified TCR beta libraries were sequenced on the Illumina HiSeq System as 87-base-pair reads. Turning to the authors' computational methods: Across the 500 to 850 repertoires, a later analysis counted around 80 million unique TCR beta chains, roughly 11 million of which were shared by at least two donors. To remove PCR and sequencing errors, raw reads were error-corrected and collapsed into unique sequences using a nearest-neighbor algorithm that merged closely related sequences. Alignment of CDR3 sequences to IMGT reference sequences was used to assign V, D and J gene segments. Each retained sequence needed at least a six-nucleotide match to both a V gene segment and a J gene segment. Rearrangements were classified as productive when the CDR3 lacked stop codons and remained in frame with V and J, and all other rearrangements were classified as non-productive. CDR3 was defined by IMGT convention, running from the second conserved V-encoded cysteine to the conserved J-encoded phenylalanine. The earlier analysis of roughly 590 of the donors excluded any sequence lacking an unambiguous match to a single V gene segment. An earlier analysis of approximately 590 of the donors classified V segments as functional when productive rearrangements were above 56.7% and as segregating when the standard deviation between donors was above 5%. A statistical classification framework was built to diagnose cytomegalovirus status from the catalog of TCR beta chain sequences. In a later analysis, TCR nucleotide sequences were compared against IMGT/GENE-DB human TR gene sequences so that V and J genes could be assigned. Using the TCRdist pipeline, a later analysis assigned CDR3 sequences along with most-parsimonious VDJ recombination scenarios. In a later analysis, every TCR beta chain was defined by the combination of its CDR3 amino acid sequence and its V-gene family, and reads without a unique V-gene family were dropped. As a way to deal with suspected cross-contamination and a sequencing artifact, a later analysis dropped roughly 600 nucleotide sequences that were highly shared and had low generation probability. In a later analysis, a clonal expansion index was calculated for each public chain from normalized within-repertoire ranks of inferred template counts. A later analysis computed generation probabilities with a VDJ recombination model fitted to out-of-frame rearrangements, and checked the results against IGoR. In a later analysis, hypergeometric tests were used to score TCR-TCR, TCR-HLA and TCR-CMV co-occurrence, with a repertoire-size bias correction applied to TCR pairs. False discovery rates were estimated in a later analysis by permuting HLA or CMV assignments 20 times. In a later analysis, co-occurring TCRs were grouped using DBSCAN, with TCRdist sequence similarity added in when clustering inside HLA-allele-positive subsets. Repertoires with fewer than 30,000 or more than 120,000 public chains were left out of co-occurrence clustering, as were five repertoires with anomalous nucleotide sharing. TCRdb mirrors the immuneACCESS table, restricted to in-frame sequences. Some clones are absent from its copies; in checked studies, under half trace to an unresolved V gene, and the reason for the others is unknown. V, J and clone size were drawn from that table, and D and trimming were deduced from the DNA. This sample lists tens of thousands of clones; around 78% were detected once. Jointly, the top ten make up approximately 9.9% of the sample.

The clonotype was recovered from a man aged 35 to 55 in good health and CMV-seronegative. In this chain, TRBV9 is recombined with TRBJ2-2; TRBD1 agrees with 7 junctional bases. The sample was PBMCs. The bases are TGTGCCAGCAGCGCCAGACAGGGCCGGAACACCGGGGAGCTGTTTTTT. Its translation is CASSARQGRNTGELFF.